The 5 T cell receptor beta chains below come from one sample, sequenced in a study of identical twins. TCRdb used MiXCR to reprocess the 5' RACE reads, holding one entry per CDR3 protein. The repertoire holds 250,000 or so distinct CDR3 sequences, about 8.3% seen once, with approximately 3% in the top ten. These data were also reused for a study on yellow fever vaccine responses in identical twins.

The source material was CD8+ T cells sorted from blood. These TCRs come from a woman aged 18-30 years in good health.

This clonotype was found many times. The chain uses TRBV20-1 and TRBJ2-7; D is ambiguous. The CDR3 loop spans 14 amino acids. The V end lost 5 bases, the J end lost 5 bases, and 19 bases lay between the germline ends. Germline lookup yields CDR1 DFQATT and CDR2 SNEGSKA (reference sequence). This CDR3 reads CSAYPQAISHEQYF. In DNA, the CDR3 is TGCAGTGCTTATCCTCAGGCGATCAGCCACGAGCAGTACTTC.

At least ten counts were recorded for this clonotype. V gene TRBV20-1 combines with J gene TRBJ2-5, with 7 bases matching TRBD2. CDR1 and CDR2 (germline): DFQATT, SNEGSKA (reference sequence). This CDR3 region has 14 residues. V was clipped by 6 bases and J by 0 bases; unmatched bases: 7. The CDR3 region is CSAKRDEYQETQYF. Here the CDR3 DNA reads TGCAGTGCGAAGCGGGATGAGTACCAAGAGACCCAGTACTTC.

This clonotype has at least ten counts. The chain has TRBV29-1 and TRBJ1-1; D is unresolved. V was shortened by 4 bases and J by 0 bases, with 6 bases between the two germline ends. The length of the CDR3 is 12 residues. CDR1 SQVTM and CDR2 ANQGSEA come from the germline V gene. As DNA, the CDR3 is TGCAGCGTTGTTAGAATGAACACTGAAGCTTTCTTT. This gives the protein CSVVRMNTEAFF.

This clonotype was seen a handful of times. The V call is TRBV6-1, the J call TRBJ2-1, with 9 bases lining up with TRBD2. With V trimmed by 1 base and J by 7 bases, 5 bases remained unmatched. The CDR3 extends over 15 amino acids. Germline assignment: CDR1 MNHNS and CDR2 SASEGT. The CDR3 nucleotides are TGTGCCAGCAGTGAAGGCCTAGCGGGAAGAAATGAGCAGTTCTTC. Translated: CASSEGLAGRNEQFF.

This clonotype was counted a few times. This chain connects TRBV12-3 or TRBV12-4 to TRBJ1-5; D not resolved. V lost 3 bases and J lost 1, with 7 bases in between. CDR3 size: 14 residues. CDR3 residues: CASSFGMSNQPQHF. DNA of the CDR3: TGTGCCAGCAGTTTTGGGATGAGCAATCAGCCCCAGCATTTT.